The 17 T cell receptor beta chains in this list originate from one sample, sequenced in a study of tumor-infiltrating lymphocytes in primary liver carcinoma. The blood RNA (from unsorted whole blood) was obtained, and germline DNA was also extracted. With a constant-region primer, TCR beta cDNA was made from 500 ng of total RNA. Amplification in three nested multiplex PCR rounds with slightly modified ARM-PCR gave rise to TCR beta libraries. The study ran its first two PCR rounds for roughly 11 cycles each, using TRBV1-TRBV30 forward primers and a C-beta reverse primer. Using its own MiXCR run on the multiplex PCR reads, TCRdb lists one record per CDR3 protein. The data hold approximately 330,000 distinct CDR3 sequences, with 65% observed a single time. What was sequenced was peripheral blood. The receptor source for this set is a man aged 35 to 55 with primary liver carcinoma and hepatitis B virus infection.

This clonotype came up a few times. The V and J genes are TRBV7-3 and TRBJ2-3, with D perhaps matching TRBD2 (6 bases). V lost 5 bases, J lost 5 bases, and 11 bases lay in between. This CDR3 has 13 residues. The V gene's germline CDR1 is SGHTA and CDR2 FQGTGA. CDR3 residues: CASSPQGGDTQYF. The CDR3 nucleotides read TGTGCCAGCAGCCCCCAGGGAGGAGATACGCAGTATTTT.

This clonotype was detected ten times or more. V is TRBV10-2 and J is TRBJ1-6; 9 positions agree with TRBD1. The CDR3 sequence is 13 residues long. V lost 8 bases and J lost 9; bases outside the gene matches: 5. Germline loops: CDR1 WSHSY, CDR2 SAAADI. This CDR3 is CASRTGDPSPLHF. The CDR3 DNA reads TGCGCCAGCCGGACAGGGGATCCTTCACCCCTCCACTTT.

Only one count was recorded for this clonotype. The junction does not match germline at one end; this may be a read error. This sequence joins TRBV14 and TRBJ2-7, with 8 bases identical to TRBD2. CDR1 is SGHDN and CDR2 is FVKESK in the germline V gene. The CDR3 spans 15 residues. CDR3 amino acids: CASGLSSGFSYEQYF. The CDR3 coding sequence is TGTGCCAGCGGGCTTTCTAGCGGGTTCTCCTACGAACAGTACTTC.

At least ten counts were recorded for this clonotype. The chain carries TRBV14 and TRBJ2-7; D ambiguous. Germline V gene lookup returns CDR1 SGHDN and CDR2 FVKESK. Trimming cost V 4 bases and J 3 bases, with 10 bases left between them. CDR3 length equals 13 residues. The CDR3 sequence: CASSRDKNYEQYF. Written as DNA, the CDR3 is TGTGCCAGCAGCCGGGATAAAAACTACGAGCAGTACTTC.

This clonotype was observed at least ten times. This chain connects TRBV12-5 to TRBJ1-1, with 8 bases identical to TRBD1. Germline values: CDR1 LGHNT, CDR2 FRNRAP. CDR3 size: 14 residues. The V gene end was trimmed by 1 base and the J gene end by 5 bases; junction bases not matched to a gene: 3. CDR3 DNA: TGTGCTAGTGGTTTGGGGACAGGGTCTACTGAAGCTTTCTTT. Protein: CASGLGTGSTEAFF.

This clonotype has ten or more counts. The V and J genes are TRBV28 and TRBJ2-5; TRBD2 agrees at 12 bases. Germline V gene sequence: CDR1 MDHEN, CDR2 SYDVKM. The CDR3 is 14 residues long. V lost 6 bases, J lost 2 bases, and 1 base stayed unmatched. The CDR3 loop is CASSLAGGQETQYF. The CDR3 nucleotides read TGTGCCAGCAGCCTAGCGGGAGGGCAAGAGACCCAGTACTTC.

On this clonotype itself: A read error may be the cause here, since a much bigger clone is one base away. V is TRBV4-1 and J is TRBJ2-7; D gene ambiguous. V lost 3 bases to trimming and J lost 13 bases, with 25 bases between them. The germline V gene has CDR1 MGHRA and CDR2 YSYEKL. The CDR3 is 15 amino acids. DNA for the CDR3: TGCGCCAGCAGCCAGGTTCTCTCCGTCTCGCGGTTAAGATACTTC. Its protein product is CASSQVLSVSRLRYF.

This clonotype turned up a few times. J is TRBJ2-5 and V is TRBV14; TRBD1 matches 8 bases. Germline CDR1 and CDR2: SGHDN and FVKESK. V trimming: 6 bases; J trimming: 5 bases; junction bases outside the gene matches: 8. The CDR3 sequence is 14 residues long. The CDR3 here is CASRGTGRLETQYF. The CDR3 DNA is TGTGCCAGCAGAGGGACAGGAAGGTTGGAGACCCAGTACTTC.

Turning to this clonotype: The junction departs from germline at one end; a sequencing error may be responsible. CDR3 bases: TGTGCCAGCGGTGAACGGGACAGGAATTCACCCCTCCACTTT. This gives the protein CASGERDRNSPLHF. This chain uses TRBV6-1 with TRBJ1-6, with 8 positions matching TRBD1. CDR1 and CDR2 from the germline V gene are MNHNS and SASEGT. This CDR3 comprises 14 residues.

Comments on this clonotype: A much bigger clone sits one base away, suggesting this may be a read error. This chain uses TRBV12-3 or TRBV12-4 with TRBJ2-1, with a tentative D call TRBD2 (6 bases). The CDR3 has 14 amino acids. The chain's CDR3 is CASSLQGLNNVQFF. CDR3 coding DNA: TGTGCCAGCAGTTTACAGGGACTGAACAATGTGCAGTTCTTC.

This clonotype was recorded a few times. V is TRBV24-1 and J is TRBJ1-6, with D perhaps matching TRBD1 (6 bases). The CDR3 runs to 15 residues. CDR1 is KGHDR, CDR2 SFDVKD, per germline. Trimming took off 0 bases at V and 10 bases at J, with 12 bases between the two ends. CDR3: CATSDLRQGPSPLHF. The CDR3 DNA follows: TGTGCCACCAGTGATTTGAGGCAGGGGCCATCACCCCTCCACTTT.

This clonotype has a count of ten or more. The chain recombines TRBV11-2 with TRBJ2-2; 7 bases match TRBD2. This CDR3 spans 19 amino acids. Germline CDR1 is SGHAT and CDR2 is FQNNGV. V was clipped by 1 base and J by 2 bases; unmatched bases: 13. This chain's CDR3 is CASSLAKMAGDINTGELFF. In DNA form, the CDR3 reads TGTGCCAGCAGCTTAGCAAAAATGGCGGGAGATATAAACACCGGGGAGCTGTTTTTT. Drawing the rest from reference TRBV11-2 and TRBJ2-2, the complete variable domain is EAGVAQSPRYKIIEKRQSVAFWCNPISGHATLYWYQQILGQGPKLLIQFQNNGVVDDSQLPKDRFSAERLKGVDSTLKIQPAKLEDSAVYLCASSLAKMAGDINTGELFFGEGSRLTVL.

Turning to this clonotype: Mismatch with germline at one junction end may stem from a read error. The gene calls are TRBV5-6 and TRBJ2-5; TRBD1 aligns across 10 bases. The CDR3 is 15 residues long. Germline-derived CDR1 and CDR2 are SGHDT and YYEEEE. The CDR3 DNA reads TGTGCCAGCAGCCAGGGACAGGGGACCCAAGGGACCCAGTACTTC. Translation gives CASSQGQGTQGTQYF.

With regard to this clonotype: A much bigger clone sits one base away, suggesting this may be a read error. V gene TRBV6-1 combines with J gene TRBJ2-3; perhaps TRBD2 as D (5 bases). Trimming took 6 bases from V and 5 from J, leaving 9 bases between them. The CDR3 runs to 12 residues. In germline, CDR1 is MNHNS, CDR2 SASEGT. The CDR3 region is CASRLAGDTQYF. The CDR3 nucleotides are TGTGCCAGCAGGTTGGCGGGAGATACGCAGTATTTT.

In this sample, this clonotype turned up many times. CDR3 region: CASSFTVRGREQYF. CDR3 coding DNA: TGTGCCAGCAGTTTTACTGTTCGGGGGCGAGAGCAGTACTTC. The chain combines TRBV6-5 with TRBJ2-7; D is perhaps TRBD1 or TRBD2 (6 bases each). Deletions cut 4 bases from V and 7 bases from J, with 17 bases between. Germline V gene data show CDR1 as MNHEY and CDR2 as SVGAGI. The CDR3 is 14 residues long.

On this clonotype itself: Likely a read error: the CDR3 ends without its conserved phenylalanine or tryptophan. The genes are TRBV6-6 and TRBJ2-5; TRBD2 is a possible D gene (6 bases). The germline V gene has CDR1 MNHNY and CDR2 SVGAGI (reference sequence). CDR3 length: 16 amino acids. Trimming stripped 2 bases from V and 2 bases from J, with 15 bases between. In DNA, the CDR3 is TGTGCCAGCAGTTACCTGGGACTGAGTTTGCAAGAGACCCAGTACTTG. Encoded protein: CASSYLGLSLQETQYL.

This clonotype showed up many times. The chain employs TRBV5-6 and TRBJ2-5; 10 nucleotides match TRBD2. Germline CDR1 reads SGHDT; CDR2 reads YYEEEE. The CDR3 loop spans 16 amino acids. V shed 2 bases, J shed 2 bases, and the junction held 6 bases outside the gene matches. The DNA for the CDR3 is TGTGCCAGCAGCTTACTAGCGGGATTTGGGCAAGAGACCCAGTACTTC. Amino acid sequence: CASSLLAGFGQETQYF.